Sequencing of this T cell receptor beta chain was carried out in a study of T cell changes during pregnancy in multiple sclerosis. The assay was immunoSEQ multiplex PCR, and TCRdb's table has in-frame clones only and misses some. The sample has tens of thousands of clones; over 90% are singletons. The CDR3 contains 14 residues. Germline CDR1 and CDR2: LNHNV and YYDKDF (reference sequence). V lost 2 bases, J lost 8 bases, and 8 bases stayed unmatched. Sample: peripheral blood, taken in the first trimester of pregnancy. This chain connects TRBV15 to TRBJ1-2, with 7 bases fitting TRBD1. The clonotype comes from a female donor with multiple sclerosis, enrolled in a pregnancy study. This CDR3 is CATSRLGTVRGYTF. The CDR3 DNA reads as TGTGCCACCAGCAGATTAGGGACAGTCCGCGGCTACACCTTC.